A single sample is the source of the 25 T cell receptor beta chains below, sequenced in a study of blood T cells in healthy people across ages. A second PCR of 7 to 11 cycles used a sample-barcoded 5' primer and a J-beta primer mix. TCRdb reprocessed the 5' RACE reads with MiXCR, giving one entry per CDR3 protein. The sample includes fewer than 700,000 distinct CDR3 sequences, less than 60% of them seen just once. Specimen: blood. The receptors were gathered from a man older than 75 in good health.

This clonotype appeared a few times. This chain uses TRBV9 with TRBJ2-4, with 7 nucleotides matching TRBD1. Trimming cost V 1 base and J 6 bases; bases outside gene matches: 19. Germline V gene sequence: CDR1 SGDLS, CDR2 YYNGEE. This CDR3 comprises 19 residues. The CDR3 region has the DNA TGTGCCAGCAGCGTAAGGGATGGTTACGGTGGGACAGAAGGAAACATTCAGTACTTC. Encoded protein: CASSVRDGYGGTEGNIQYF.

The genes are TRBV5-1 and TRBJ2-5; a weak D match, TRBD1 (6 bases). Germline V gene lookup returns CDR1 SGHRS and CDR2 YFSETQ. Trimming removed 2 bases at V and 2 bases at J, with 16 bases between. This CDR3 is 16 amino acids long. The CDR3 here is CASSFRDNTLQETQYF. CDR3 sequence (DNA): TGCGCCAGCAGCTTCCGGGACAATACGCTACAAGAGACCCAGTACTTC.

This clonotype was picked up a small number of times. The chain links TRBV30 to TRBJ2-3; D is unresolved. The germline V gene encodes CDR1 GTSNPN and CDR2 SVGIG (reference sequence). Deletions cut 6 bases from V and 0 bases from J, with 4 bases between. This CDR3 region has 11 residues. In DNA, the CDR3 is TGTGCCTGCGCTAGCACAGATACGCAGTATTTT. Protein sequence: CACASTDTQYF.

This clonotype was counted a single time. This chain uses TRBV7-3 with TRBJ1-2; 7 nucleotides align to TRBD1. Germline V gives CDR1 SGHTA, CDR2 FQGTGA. The ends lost 1 base at V and 4 bases at J; junction bases unmatched: 3. The CDR3 runs to 14 residues. Written as DNA, the CDR3 is TGTGCCAGCAGCTTAAAGGGGGACAGCTATGGCTACACCTTC. The encoded protein is CASSLKGDSYGYTF.

This clonotype has a handful of counts. V gene TRBV7-2 combines with J gene TRBJ2-3; D might be TRBD2 (6 bases). CDR3 length equals 14 residues. Trimming shortened V by 6 bases and J by 0 bases, and 10 bases separated the two germline ends. The germline gives CDR1 SGHTA, CDR2 FQGNSA. The CDR3 nucleotides are TGTGCCAGCAGAATAGGAGGGAGCACAGATACGCAGTATTTT. Its protein is CASRIGGSTDTQYF.

This chain links TRBV7-9 with TRBJ1-1; no clear D. V lost 0 bases and J 0 bases, leaving 8 bases between the germline ends. Germline V gives CDR1 SEHNR, CDR2 FQNEAQ (reference sequence). The length of the CDR3 is 15 residues. CDR3 residues: CASSLAQALNTEAFF. The DNA for the CDR3 is TGTGCCAGCAGCTTAGCGCAAGCCTTGAACACTGAAGCTTTCTTT.

Here the CDR3 DNA reads TGTGCCAGCAGCTTTGTCTTCGGGGACACAGATACGCAGTATTTT. Protein: CASSFVFGDTDTQYF. The chain recombines TRBV7-2 with TRBJ2-3, with D possibly being TRBD2 (5 bases). Trimming cost V 3 bases and J 2 bases, with 12 bases left between them. From germline, CDR1 is SGHTA and CDR2 FQGNSA. This CDR3 has 15 residues.

This clonotype was counted a few times. The V call is TRBV5-1, the J call TRBJ1-6, with a possible D match to TRBD1 (6 bases). Germline V lookup: CDR1 SGHRS, CDR2 YFSETQ. The CDR3 loop spans 18 amino acids. V was cut by 7 bases and J by 0 bases, with 20 bases left in between. This chain's CDR3 is CASPSTRGGGSYNSPLHF. The CDR3 DNA follows: TGCGCCAGCCCAAGCACCAGGGGAGGGGGCTCCTATAATTCACCCCTCCACTTT.

This clonotype was seen only a few times. The genes are TRBV9 and TRBJ2-2; D gene ambiguous. V dropped 0 bases and J dropped 4 bases, with 7 bases sitting between them. Per germline, CDR1 SGDLS and CDR2 YYNGEE. The CDR3 is made up of 14 amino acids. As DNA, the CDR3 is TGTGCCAGCAGCGTAGTCGGCTCCACCGGGGAGCTGTTTTTT. This translates into CASSVVGSTGELFF.

This clonotype was counted only a few times. The rearrangement uses TRBV7-9 and TRBJ2-7; D is ambiguous. The CDR3 is made up of 15 amino acids. V lost 7 bases and J 2 bases, leaving 18 bases between the germline ends. The germline V gene has CDR1 SEHNR and CDR2 FQNEAQ (reference sequence). CDR3 in amino acids: CASTQVPEIAYEQYF. Written as DNA, the CDR3 is TGTGCCAGCACCCAAGTCCCAGAGATCGCCTACGAGCAGTACTTC.

This clonotype showed up just a few times. The chain couples TRBV7-6 to TRBJ2-3, with a weak D call TRBD2 (5 bases). V was pared by 3 bases and J by 1 base, with 11 bases between. The CDR3 is 15 amino acids. Germline V gene lookup returns CDR1 SGHVS and CDR2 FNYEAQ. The CDR3 region has the DNA TGTGCCAGCAGCTTCGCCGGGGTGCGCACAGATACGCAGTATTTT. This translates into CASSFAGVRTDTQYF.

This clonotype occurred many times. The V call is TRBV6-5, the J call TRBJ1-1; D unclear. The CDR3 contains 15 residues. Germline V CDR1 and CDR2: MNHEY, SVGAGI. Trimming cost V 6 bases and J 1 base, with 15 bases left between them. The CDR3 coding sequence is TGTGCCAGCAGCCAATCTGGACGGCCGAACACTGAAGCTTTCTTT. Amino acid sequence: CASSQSGRPNTEAFF.

The chain links TRBV11-1 to TRBJ2-7; D is possibly TRBD2 (5 bases). The ends were cut back, 5 bases at V and 1 base at J, with 18 bases in the middle. Per germline, CDR1 SGHAT and CDR2 FQDESV (reference sequence). CDR3 length: 16 residues. The CDR3 DNA is TGTGCCAGCAGCCCTGCCGGCCAGCGGATTTCCTACGAGCAGTACTTC. It encodes CASSPAGQRISYEQYF.

This clonotype was picked up a small number of times. CDR3 nucleotides: TGCAGTGGCGGGGGGGACACAGATACGCAGTATTTT. Translating gives CSGGGDTDTQYF. V gene TRBV20-1 combines with J gene TRBJ2-3, with 9 bases matching TRBD2. This CDR3 contains 12 residues. Per germline, CDR1 DFQATT and CDR2 SNEGSKA (reference sequence). The V segment lost 7 bases and the J segment 2 bases; nucleotides outside the gene matches: 1.

The CDR3, as DNA: TGTGCCAGCGGGATGTACAATGAGCAGTTCTTC. Encoded protein: CASGMYNEQFF. The chain carries TRBV7-2 and TRBJ2-1; D is unclear. This CDR3 spans 11 amino acids. V dropped 8 bases and J dropped 4 bases, with 6 bases sitting between them. Germline CDR1 is SGHTA and CDR2 is FQGNSA. Full variable domain (remainder filled in from reference TRBV7-2 and TRBJ2-1): GAGVSQSPSNKVTEKGKDVELRCDPISGHTALYWYRQSLGQGLEFLIYFQGNSAPDKSGLPSDRFSAERTGGSVSTLTIQRTQQEDSAVYLCASGMYNEQFFGPGTRLTVL.

The V and J genes are TRBV28 and TRBJ2-1; D uncertain. CDR3 length equals 13 residues. V dropped 8 bases and J dropped 10 bases, with 18 bases sitting between them. Germline V lookup: CDR1 MDHEN, CDR2 SYDVKM. In DNA, the CDR3 is TGTGCCAGCCGAAAAGCCCCGCTGCTCGAGCAGTTCTTC. Amino acids: CASRKAPLLEQFF. Looking up the rest from reference TRBV28 and TRBJ2-1 gives the full variable domain: DVKVTQSSRYLVKRTGEKVFLECVQDMDHENMFWYRQDPGLGLRLIYFSYDVKMKEKGDIPEGYSVSREKKERFSLILESASTNQTSMYLCASRKAPLLEQFFGPGTRLTVL.

This clonotype was seen more than once but under ten times. V is TRBV15 and J is TRBJ2-3; tentatively, D is TRBD1 (5 bases). This CDR3 has 15 amino acids. In germline, CDR1 is LNHNV, CDR2 YYDKDF (reference sequence). Trimming left V 4 bases short and J 0 bases short, with 11 bases between. The CDR3 loop reads CATSTPGASTDTQYF. The CDR3 DNA reads as TGTGCCACCAGCACCCCTGGGGCTAGCACAGATACGCAGTATTTT.

V is TRBV7-9 and J is TRBJ1-5; a weak D match, TRBD1 (6 bases). Germline CDR1 is SEHNR and CDR2 is FQNEAQ (reference sequence). With 0 bases removed from V and 2 bases from J, the gap between germline ends came to 8 bases. The CDR3 contains 15 residues. The CDR3, as DNA: TGTGCCAGCAGCTTAGCGGGGGCCGGCAATCAGCCCCAGCATTTT. Amino acid sequence: CASSLAGAGNQPQHF.

The genes are TRBV7-9 and TRBJ2-1; a possible D gene is TRBD2 (6 bases). The CDR3 loop spans 14 amino acids. V lost 4 bases and J lost 3, with 10 bases in between. CDR1 SEHNR and CDR2 FQNEAQ come from the germline V gene (reference sequence). CDR3 nucleotides: TGTGCCAGCAGCTGGACGGGGGTCTACAATGAGCAGTTCTTC. This codes for CASSWTGVYNEQFF. Looking up the rest from reference TRBV7-9 and TRBJ2-1 gives the full variable domain: DTGVSQNPRHKITKRGQNVTFRCDPISEHNRLYWYRQTLGQGPEFLTYFQNEAQLEKSRLLSDRFSAERPKGSFSTLEIQRTEQGDSAMYLCASSWTGVYNEQFFGPGTRLTVL.

This clonotype was found many times. This chain connects TRBV27 to TRBJ2-7, with TRBD2 matching over 10 bases. Trimming removed 2 bases from V and 0 bases from J; junction bases left unmatched: 1. The CDR3 totals 15 residues. Germline V gene sequence: CDR1 MNHEY, CDR2 SMNVEV (reference sequence). CDR3 nucleotides: TGTGCCAGCAGTTTAGCTAGCGGGAGCTCCTACGAGCAGTACTTC. The encoded protein is CASSLASGSSYEQYF.

V is TRBV10-3 and J is TRBJ1-1; D is ambiguous. V was clipped by 6 bases and J by 4 bases, with 12 bases between them. Germline loops: CDR1 ENHRY, CDR2 SYGVKD. The CDR3 covers 13 residues. CDR3 amino acids: CAIRSGGFTEAFF. The CDR3 region has the DNA TGTGCCATCAGGTCGGGAGGGTTCACTGAAGCTTTCTTT.

Note on this clonotype: Given a much more abundant clone one base away, this may be a read error. The chain uses TRBV6-6 and TRBJ1-6, with a tentative D call TRBD1 (5 bases). Germline values: CDR1 MNHNY, CDR2 SVGAGI (reference sequence). The CDR3 is made up of 15 amino acids. As DNA, the CDR3 is TGTGCCAGCAGTTACGGGGCTCCTTGGGGTCGACCCCCCCACTTT. Translation gives CASSYGAPWGRPPHF.

The J gene is TRBJ1-1, the V gene TRBV7-2; D call uncertain. The V end was cut by 0 bases, the J end by 10 bases, with 15 bases between. CDR1 is SGHTA, CDR2 FQGNSA, per germline. The CDR3 covers 14 residues. The CDR3 nucleotides are TGTGCCAGCAGCTTAGCCGGGATCAATCGTAGAGCTTTCTTT. This gives the protein CASSLAGINRRAFF.

The rearrangement links TRBV6-6 to TRBJ1-2; TRBD1 might be the D (5 bases). Germline assignment: CDR1 MNHNY and CDR2 SVGAGI (reference sequence). V lost 6 bases and J 5 bases, leaving 16 bases between the germline ends. The CDR3 runs 14 residues. CDR3 in DNA: TGTGCCAGCAGCTCCCCGGGACTGGTATATGGCTACACCTTC. Residues: CASSSPGLVYGYTF.

This clonotype was counted only a few times. The V and J genes are TRBV12-3 or TRBV12-4 and TRBJ2-7, with TRBD2 as a possible D gene (6 bases). The ends were cut back, 1 base at V and 0 bases at J, with 10 bases in the middle. The CDR3 sequence is 15 residues long. Here the CDR3 DNA reads TGTGCCAGCAGTTTAGGGGGGACTTCCTCCTACGAGCAGTACTTC. This encodes CASSLGGTSSYEQYF.